The present T cell receptor beta chain was sequenced within a study of T cells after yellow fever vaccination. Study-level results: Among all clonotypes, a small share was observed in both CD4 and CD8 compartments. Abundant bulk-population clonotypes could contaminate the FACS-sorted repertoires.

TCR cDNA, made by 5'RACE template switching, carried an added universal primer site and UMIs. In TCRdb, the 5' RACE reads were re-called with MiXCR into one record per CDR3 protein. The data hold roughly 500,000 distinct CDR3 sequences, with under 25% observed a single time. As for this clonotype: Its specificity is not known.

This clonotype was sampled from a young man who received the YFV17D yellow fever vaccine. The input for sequencing was PBMCs, taken 15 days after the yellow fever booster vaccination.

The CDR3 nucleotides read TGTGCCAGCAGCTCCTTAGCGGGCTACACCGGGGAGCTGTTTTTT. Translation gives CASSSLAGYTGELFF. The chain couples TRBV6-2 or TRBV6-3 to TRBJ2-2; 7 bases map to TRBD2. V dropped 6 bases and J dropped 3; count of bases not matched to a gene: 7. The germline V gene has CDR1 MNHEY and CDR2 SVGEGT. CDR3 length: 15 residues.